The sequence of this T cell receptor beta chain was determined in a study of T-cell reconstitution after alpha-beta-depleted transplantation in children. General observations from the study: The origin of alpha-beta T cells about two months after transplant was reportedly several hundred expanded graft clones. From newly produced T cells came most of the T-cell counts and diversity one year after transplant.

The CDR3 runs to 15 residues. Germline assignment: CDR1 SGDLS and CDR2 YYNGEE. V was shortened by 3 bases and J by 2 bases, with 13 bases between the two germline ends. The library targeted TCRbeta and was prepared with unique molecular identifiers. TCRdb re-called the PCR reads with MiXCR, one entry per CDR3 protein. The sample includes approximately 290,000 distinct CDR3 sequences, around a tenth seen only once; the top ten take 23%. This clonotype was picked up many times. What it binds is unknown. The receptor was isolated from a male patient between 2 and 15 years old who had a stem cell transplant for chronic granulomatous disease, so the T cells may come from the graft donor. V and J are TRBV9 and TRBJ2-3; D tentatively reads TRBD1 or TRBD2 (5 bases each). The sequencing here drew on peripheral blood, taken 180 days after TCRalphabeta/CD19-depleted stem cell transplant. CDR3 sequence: CASSARDRDTDTQYF. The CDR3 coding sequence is TGTGCCAGCAGCGCCCGGGACCGAGACACAGATACGCAGTATTTT.